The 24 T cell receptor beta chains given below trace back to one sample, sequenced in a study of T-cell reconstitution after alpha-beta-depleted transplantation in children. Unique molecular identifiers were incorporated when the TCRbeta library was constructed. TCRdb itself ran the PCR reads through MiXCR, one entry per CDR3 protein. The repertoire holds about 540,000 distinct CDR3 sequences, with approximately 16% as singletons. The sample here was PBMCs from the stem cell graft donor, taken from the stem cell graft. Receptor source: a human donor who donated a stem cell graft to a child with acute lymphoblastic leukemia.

CDR3 coding DNA: TGCGCCAGCAGCATGACAGGGGGTGACACCGGGGAGCTGTTTTTT. It codes for CASSMTGGDTGELFF. The J gene is TRBJ2-2, the V gene TRBV5-1; 9 bases match TRBD1. Germline loops: CDR1 SGHRS, CDR2 YFSETQ. The CDR3 has 15 amino acids. V trimming: 4 bases; J trimming: 3 bases; junction bases outside the gene matches: 4.

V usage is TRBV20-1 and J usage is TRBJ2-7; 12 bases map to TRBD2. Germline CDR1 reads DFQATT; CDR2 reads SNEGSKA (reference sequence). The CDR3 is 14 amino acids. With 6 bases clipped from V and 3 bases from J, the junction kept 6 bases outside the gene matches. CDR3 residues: CSARTSGKGYEQYF. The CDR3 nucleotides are TGCAGTGCCAGGACTAGCGGGAAGGGCTACGAGCAGTACTTC.

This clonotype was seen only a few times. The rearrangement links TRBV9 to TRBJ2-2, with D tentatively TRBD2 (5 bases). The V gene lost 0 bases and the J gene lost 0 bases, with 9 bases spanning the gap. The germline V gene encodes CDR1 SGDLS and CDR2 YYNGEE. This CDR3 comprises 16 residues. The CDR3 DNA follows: TGTGCCAGCAGCGTAGTAGGCGGGTCGAACACCGGGGAGCTGTTTTTT. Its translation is CASSVVGGSNTGELFF.

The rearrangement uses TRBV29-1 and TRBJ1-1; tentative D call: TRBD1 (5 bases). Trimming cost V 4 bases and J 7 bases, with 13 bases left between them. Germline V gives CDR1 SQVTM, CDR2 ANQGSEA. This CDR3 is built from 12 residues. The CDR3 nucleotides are TGCAGCGTTGTGAGGTTGGACAATGAAGCTTTCTTT. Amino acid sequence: CSVVRLDNEAFF.

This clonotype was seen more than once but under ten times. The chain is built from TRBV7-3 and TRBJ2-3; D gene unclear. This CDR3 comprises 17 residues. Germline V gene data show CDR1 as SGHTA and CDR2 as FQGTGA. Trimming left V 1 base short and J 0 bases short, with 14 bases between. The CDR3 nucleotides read TGTGCCAGCAGCTTAAGCGGCGAGCGATATAGCACAGATACGCAGTATTTT. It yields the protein CASSLSGERYSTDTQYF.

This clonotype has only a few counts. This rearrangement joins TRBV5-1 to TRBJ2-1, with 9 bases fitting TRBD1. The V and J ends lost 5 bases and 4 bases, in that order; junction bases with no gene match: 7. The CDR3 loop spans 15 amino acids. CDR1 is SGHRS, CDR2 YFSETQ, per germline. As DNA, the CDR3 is TGCGCCAGCAGGGCCGGGACAGGGCTTTACAATGAGCAGTTCTTC. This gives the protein CASRAGTGLYNEQFF.

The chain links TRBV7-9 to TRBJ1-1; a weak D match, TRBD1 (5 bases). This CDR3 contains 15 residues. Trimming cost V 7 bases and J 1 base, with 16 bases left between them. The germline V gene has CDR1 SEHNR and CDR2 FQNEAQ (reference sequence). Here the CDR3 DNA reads TGTGCCAGCATTTATAAGGGGCGGCCGAACACTGAAGCTTTCTTT. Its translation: CASIYKGRPNTEAFF.

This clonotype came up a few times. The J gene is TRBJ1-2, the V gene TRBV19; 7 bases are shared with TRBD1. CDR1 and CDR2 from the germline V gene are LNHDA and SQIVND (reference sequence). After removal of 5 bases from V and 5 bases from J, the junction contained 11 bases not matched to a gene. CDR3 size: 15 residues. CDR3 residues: CASSLPSGQAYGYTF. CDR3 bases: TGTGCCAGTAGTCTCCCGTCAGGACAGGCATATGGCTACACCTTC.

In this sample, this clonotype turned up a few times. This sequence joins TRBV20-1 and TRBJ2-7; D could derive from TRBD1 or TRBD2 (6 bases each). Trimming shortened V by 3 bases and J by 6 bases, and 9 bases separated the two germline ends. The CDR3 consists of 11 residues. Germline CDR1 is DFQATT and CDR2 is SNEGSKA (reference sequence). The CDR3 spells CSASRGAEQYF. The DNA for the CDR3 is TGCAGTGCTAGTAGGGGGGCCGAGCAGTACTTC.

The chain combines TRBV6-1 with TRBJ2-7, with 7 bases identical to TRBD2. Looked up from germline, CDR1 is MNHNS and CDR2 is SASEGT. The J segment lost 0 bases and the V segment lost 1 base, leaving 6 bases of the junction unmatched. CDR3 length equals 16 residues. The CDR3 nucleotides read TGTGCCAGCAGTGAAGGGGTGGGAGGGCCCTCCTACGAGCAGTACTTC. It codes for CASSEGVGGPSYEQYF.

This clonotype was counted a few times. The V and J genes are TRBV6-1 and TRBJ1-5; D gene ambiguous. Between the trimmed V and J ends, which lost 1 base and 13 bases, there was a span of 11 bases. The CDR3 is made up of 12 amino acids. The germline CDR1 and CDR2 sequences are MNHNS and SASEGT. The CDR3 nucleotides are TGTGCCAGCAGTGAAGGAGGCAGTCCTCAGCATTTT. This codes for CASSEGGSPQHF.

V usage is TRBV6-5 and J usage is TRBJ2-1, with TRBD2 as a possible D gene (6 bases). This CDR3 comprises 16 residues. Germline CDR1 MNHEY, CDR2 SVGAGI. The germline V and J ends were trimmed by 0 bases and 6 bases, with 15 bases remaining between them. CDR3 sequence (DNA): TGTGCCAGCAGTTACTCCGACGGGAGTAAGGTCAATGAGCAGTTCTTC. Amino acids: CASSYSDGSKVNEQFF.

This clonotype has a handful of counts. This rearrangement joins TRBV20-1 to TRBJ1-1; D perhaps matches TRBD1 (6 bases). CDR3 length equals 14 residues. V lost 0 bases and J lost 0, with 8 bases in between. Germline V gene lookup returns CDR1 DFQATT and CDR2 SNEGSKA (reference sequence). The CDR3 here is CSARDQGLNTEAFF. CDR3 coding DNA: TGCAGTGCTAGAGATCAGGGGTTGAACACTGAAGCTTTCTTT.

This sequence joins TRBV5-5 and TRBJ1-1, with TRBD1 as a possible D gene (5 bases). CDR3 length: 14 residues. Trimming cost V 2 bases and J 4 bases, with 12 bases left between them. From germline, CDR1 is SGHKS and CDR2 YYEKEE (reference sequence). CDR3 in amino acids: CASSFPGRSTEAFF. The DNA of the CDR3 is TGTGCCAGCAGCTTCCCAGGGAGGAGCACTGAAGCTTTCTTT.

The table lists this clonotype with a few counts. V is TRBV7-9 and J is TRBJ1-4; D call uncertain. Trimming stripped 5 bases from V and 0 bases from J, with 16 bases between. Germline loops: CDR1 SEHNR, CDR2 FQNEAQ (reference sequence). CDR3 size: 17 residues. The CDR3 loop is CASSPYRRPATNEKLFF. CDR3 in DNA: TGTGCCAGCAGCCCTTACCGACGGCCTGCAACTAATGAAAAACTGTTTTTT.

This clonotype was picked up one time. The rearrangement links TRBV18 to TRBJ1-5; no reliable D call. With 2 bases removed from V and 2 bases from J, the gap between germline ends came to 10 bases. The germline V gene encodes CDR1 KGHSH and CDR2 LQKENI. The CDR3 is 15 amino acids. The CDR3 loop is CASSPSSRGNQPQHF. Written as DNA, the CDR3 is TGTGCCAGCTCACCATCTTCCAGAGGCAATCAGCCCCAGCATTTT.

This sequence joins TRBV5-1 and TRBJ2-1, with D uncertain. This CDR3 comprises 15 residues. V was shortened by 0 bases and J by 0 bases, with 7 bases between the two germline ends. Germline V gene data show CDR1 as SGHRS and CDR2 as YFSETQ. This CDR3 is CASSLAAISYNEQFF. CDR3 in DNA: TGCGCCAGCAGCTTGGCGGCCATCTCCTACAATGAGCAGTTCTTC. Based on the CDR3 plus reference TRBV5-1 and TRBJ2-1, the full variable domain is KAGVTQTPRYLIKTRGQQVTLSCSPISGHRSVSWYQQTPGQGLQFLFEYFSETQRNKGNFPGRFSGRQFSNSRSEMNVSTLELGDSALYLCASSLAAISYNEQFFGPGTRLTVL.

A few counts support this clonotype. Here the CDR3 DNA reads TGCAGCGCCGCACGGGGAGGGGGCTTAGATACGCAGTATTTT. Its protein product is CSAARGGGLDTQYF. This chain uses TRBV29-1 with TRBJ2-3; D could derive from TRBD1 or TRBD2 (7 bases each). The CDR3 contains 14 residues. The germline V gene encodes CDR1 SQVTM and CDR2 ANQGSEA. Trimming took off 7 bases at V and 5 bases at J, with 19 bases between the two ends.

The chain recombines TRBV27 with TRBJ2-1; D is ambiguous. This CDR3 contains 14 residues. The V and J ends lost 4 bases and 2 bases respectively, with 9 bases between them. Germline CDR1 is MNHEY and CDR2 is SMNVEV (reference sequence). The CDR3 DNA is TGTGCCAGCAGTTGGATAGGTACCTACAATGAGCAGTTCTTC. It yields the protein CASSWIGTYNEQFF.

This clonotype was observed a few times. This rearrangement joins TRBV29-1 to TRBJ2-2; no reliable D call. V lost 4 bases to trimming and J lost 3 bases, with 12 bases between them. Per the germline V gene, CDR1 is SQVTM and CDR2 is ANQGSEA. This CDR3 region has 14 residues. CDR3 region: CSVGLEAYTGELFF. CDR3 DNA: TGCAGCGTTGGCCTGGAAGCTTACACCGGGGAGCTGTTTTTT.

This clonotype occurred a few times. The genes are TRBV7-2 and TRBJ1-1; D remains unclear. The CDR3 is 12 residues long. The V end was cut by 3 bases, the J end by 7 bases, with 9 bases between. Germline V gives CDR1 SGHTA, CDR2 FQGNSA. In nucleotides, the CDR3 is TGTGCCAGCAGCTTTGGGAGAATTGAAGCTTTCTTT. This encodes CASSFGRIEAFF.

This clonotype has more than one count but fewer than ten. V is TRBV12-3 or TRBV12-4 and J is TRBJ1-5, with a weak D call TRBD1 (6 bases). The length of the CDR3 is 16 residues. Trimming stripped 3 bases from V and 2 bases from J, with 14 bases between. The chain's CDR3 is CASSFGGAFGNQPQHF. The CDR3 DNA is TGTGCCAGCAGTTTTGGGGGGGCTTTTGGCAATCAGCCCCAGCATTTT.

CDR3 nucleotide sequence: TGTGCCAGCAGCCAATTCTCGGGCCGGACCTACGAGCAGTACTTC. Translation: CASSQFSGRTYEQYF. The chain carries TRBV16 and TRBJ2-7; D ambiguous. Per the germline V gene, CDR1 is KGHSY and CDR2 is FQNENV. This CDR3 has 15 amino acids. The V end lost 1 base, the J end lost 2 bases, and 12 bases lay between the germline ends.

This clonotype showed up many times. The CDR3 sequence is CASSLEGYEQYF. The DNA of the CDR3 is TGCGCCAGCAGCTTGGAAGGCTACGAGCAGTACTTC. The V call is TRBV5-1, the J call TRBJ2-7; D remains ambiguous. This CDR3 has 12 residues. The V end lost 0 bases, the J end lost 3 bases, and 4 bases lay between the germline ends. The germline V gene has CDR1 SGHRS and CDR2 YFSETQ.